This T cell receptor (beta chain) was profiled in a study of OX40 agonist ivuxolimab in advanced cancers. Whole-study context: Ivuxolimab was delivered to patients intravenously every 2 weeks at doses spanning 0.01 to 10 mg/kg. Dose-escalation patients suffered from hepatocellular carcinoma, melanoma, renal cell or head and neck cancer. A history of anti-PD-1, anti-PD-L1 or anti-CTLA-4 therapy was acceptable, and approximately 41% had some.

Sequenced by immunoSEQ multiplex PCR; TCRdb stores in-frame clones only, minus some. The sample consists of around 92,000 clones, approximately 93% of them appearing once. At cycle 4 day 1, cycle 7 day 1, and baseline, blood was sampled. Germline CDR1 is GTSNPN and CDR2 is SVGIG (reference sequence). V lost 2 bases to trimming and J lost 3 bases; unmatched junction nucleotides: 6. This CDR3 spans 15 amino acids. This receptor was obtained from an adult with an advanced solid tumor such as melanoma, head and neck, liver or kidney cancer. The chain carries TRBV30 and TRBJ2-7, with TRBD2 matching 11 bases. The specimen comprised CD4+ or CD8+ T cells sorted from blood, sampled in a trial of the OX40 agonist ivuxolimab. CDR3 nucleotide sequence: TGTGCCTGGAGTCAAACTAGCGGGAGAAACTACGAGCAGTACTTC. Its translation: CAWSQTSGRNYEQYF.